The 15 T cell receptor beta chains given below trace back to one sample, sequenced in a study of blood T cell repertoires in COVID-19. This table comes from immunoSEQ multiplex PCR, and its TCRdb copy is limited to in-frame clones, with some not included. The profile shows some 180,000 clones, roughly 90% of them singletons. The sequencing sample was made of peripheral blood. The receptors were sampled from a man aged 18 to 35 with COVID-19, enrolled during active disease.

The chain combines TRBV28 with TRBJ2-7; no clear D. Germline V gives CDR1 MDHEN, CDR2 SYDVKM. V gave up 0 bases and J gave up 3 bases, with 6 bases separating them. This CDR3 contains 13 residues. The CDR3 DNA follows: TGTGCCAGCAGTTTATGGGCCAGCTACGAGCAGTACTTC. Encoded protein: CASSLWASYEQYF.

J is TRBJ2-1 and V is TRBV29-1; D possibly corresponds to TRBD1 (5 bases). Germline loops: CDR1 SQVTM, CDR2 ANQGSEA. The CDR3 has 13 amino acids. The V gene lost 1 base and the J gene lost 4 bases, with 8 bases spanning the gap. CDR3 coding DNA: TGCAGCGTTGAAGGGGGCCGATACAATGAGCAGTTCTTC. Amino acid sequence: CSVEGGRYNEQFF.

The rearrangement joins TRBV5-5 to TRBJ1-6; D is uncertain. Trimming took 6 bases from V and 9 from J, leaving 25 bases between them. Looked up from germline, CDR1 is SGHKS and CDR2 is YYEKEE (reference sequence). This CDR3 comprises 17 residues. The DNA of the CDR3 is TGTGCCAGCACTCGACAACTAAGAGGGCTGAGCACTTCACCCCTCCACTTT. Its protein is CASTRQLRGLSTSPLHF.

The count of this clone is one. The junction does not match germline at one end; this may be a read error. The J gene is TRBJ1-4, the V gene TRBV10-3; no reliable D call. The CDR3 has 13 amino acids. Germline CDR1 and CDR2: ENHRY and SYGVKD. Here the CDR3 reads CAISESNGDKLLF. CDR3 sequence (DNA): TGTGCCATCAGTGAGTCGAACGGGGATAAACTGCTTTTT.

V and J are TRBV19 and TRBJ1-1, with D unresolved. CDR3 length equals 13 residues. The V and J ends lost 0 bases and 10 bases respectively, with 12 bases between them. Germline V gene lookup returns CDR1 LNHDA and CDR2 SQIVND (reference sequence). CDR3 region: CASSIEGGHVAFF. In DNA form, the CDR3 reads TGTGCCAGTAGTATAGAAGGAGGGCACGTAGCTTTCTTT.

This chain uses TRBV6-5 with TRBJ2-2; 10 positions match TRBD2. CDR1 is MNHEY and CDR2 is SVGAGI in the germline V gene. The CDR3 has 16 residues. V trimming: 2 bases; J trimming: 4 bases; junction bases outside the gene matches: 4. Here the CDR3 reads CASSYASGSITGELFF. The CDR3 region has the DNA TGTGCCAGCAGTTACGCTAGCGGGAGTATCACCGGGGAGCTGTTTTTT.

The chain joins TRBV6-4 to TRBJ2-2; TRBD1 matches 9 bases. Germline V gives CDR1 MRHNA, CDR2 SNTAGT. V shed 6 bases and J 4 bases; nucleotides not matched to a gene: 6. This CDR3 is 15 amino acids long. The CDR3 sequence: CASSAGTGSTGELFF. The CDR3 DNA sequence: TGTGCCAGCAGCGCCGGGACAGGGTCCACCGGGGAGCTGTTTTTT.

In this sample, this clone turned up a few times. The CDR3 DNA is TGTGCCAGTAGTAGCCTACCGGGACTAGCCTACGAGCAGTACTTC. This gives the protein CASSSLPGLAYEQYF. V and J are TRBV19 and TRBJ2-7; TRBD2 matches 8 bases. The CDR3 loop spans 15 amino acids. Germline lookup yields CDR1 LNHDA and CDR2 SQIVND (reference sequence). V shed 4 bases and J 2 bases; nucleotides not matched to a gene: 7. Filled out from reference TRBV19 and TRBJ2-7, the complete variable domain reads DGGITQSPKYLFRKEGQNVTLSCEQNLNHDAMYWYRQDPGQGLRLIYYSQIVNDFQKGDIAEGYSVSREKKESFPLTVTSAQKNPTAFYLCASSSLPGLAYEQYFGPGTRLTVT.

The chain has TRBV7-8 and TRBJ1-1, with D possibly being TRBD1 (5 bases). V was clipped by 5 bases and J by 6 bases, with 19 bases between them. The germline gives CDR1 SGHVS, CDR2 FQNEAQ. The CDR3 extends over 15 amino acids. The CDR3 loop is CASSRPRALTAEAFF. CDR3 bases: TGTGCCAGCAGCCGCCCCAGGGCCTTAACAGCTGAAGCTTTCTTT.

V gene TRBV5-8 combines with J gene TRBJ2-3, with D perhaps TRBD2 (6 bases). Germline V CDR1 and CDR2: SGHTS, YDEGEE. The CDR3 length is 17 residues. V was cut by 4 bases and J by 5 bases, with 23 bases left in between. Here the CDR3 reads CASSPWLFAGTKDTQYF. The CDR3 DNA follows: TGTGCCAGCAGCCCGTGGCTATTTGCGGGAACTAAAGATACGCAGTATTTT.

There are a few counts of this clone. The chain combines TRBV5-1 with TRBJ2-3; 11 nucleotides align to TRBD2. The CDR3 totals 16 residues. The V and J ends lost 4 bases and 0 bases, in that order; junction bases with no gene match: 4. Germline assignment: CDR1 SGHRS and CDR2 YFSETQ. The CDR3: CASSKGLAASTDTQYF. Here the CDR3 DNA reads TGCGCCAGCAGCAAGGGACTAGCGGCTAGCACAGATACGCAGTATTTT.

The chain combines TRBV15 with TRBJ2-1; D not resolved. Germline CDR1 reads LNHNV; CDR2 reads YYDKDF (reference sequence). The V end lost 0 bases, the J end lost 7 bases, and 13 bases lay between the germline ends. The length of the CDR3 is 15 residues. The CDR3 here is CATSRDLGAGNEQFF. CDR3 coding DNA: TGTGCCACCAGCAGAGATTTGGGCGCTGGGAATGAGCAGTTCTTC.

The chain employs TRBV30 and TRBJ2-1; 9 bases are shared with TRBD2. There are 17 residues in the CDR3. Looked up from germline, CDR1 is GTSNPN and CDR2 is SVGIG (reference sequence). Trimming removed 2 bases from V and 0 bases from J; junction bases left unmatched: 8. The CDR3 nucleotides read TGTGCCTGGAGTCGGTGGGCGGGAGGGTTCTCCTACAATGAGCAGTTCTTC. This translates into CAWSRWAGGFSYNEQFF. Looking up the rest from reference TRBV30 and TRBJ2-1 gives the full variable domain: SQTIHQWPATLVQPVGSPLSLECTVEGTSNPNLYWYRQAAGRGLQLLFYSVGIGQISSEVPQNLSASRPQDRQFILSSKKLLLSDSGFYLCAWSRWAGGFSYNEQFFGPGTRLTVL.

J is TRBJ1-2 and V is TRBV15, with 8 bases matching TRBD1. This CDR3 is built from 14 residues. Trimming removed 4 bases from V and 5 bases from J; junction bases left unmatched: 6. CDR1 and CDR2 (germline): LNHNV, YYDKDF (reference sequence). DNA for the CDR3: TGTGCCACCAGCAATGGCAGGGGGCGATATGGCTACACCTTC. Translation: CATSNGRGRYGYTF.

The chain is built from TRBV30 and TRBJ2-7, with 9 bases identical to TRBD2. The germline V gene has CDR1 GTSNPN and CDR2 SVGIG (reference sequence). The CDR3 length is 13 residues. The trim removed 3 bases at V and 5 bases at J, leaving 5 bases unmatched. The CDR3 spells CAWRVAGAHEQYF. As DNA, the CDR3 is TGTGCCTGGAGGGTAGCGGGAGCCCACGAGCAGTACTTC. Drawing the rest from reference TRBV30 and TRBJ2-7, the complete variable domain is SQTIHQWPATLVQPVGSPLSLECTVEGTSNPNLYWYRQAAGRGLQLLFYSVGIGQISSEVPQNLSASRPQDRQFILSSKKLLLSDSGFYLCAWRVAGAHEQYFGPGTRLTVT.